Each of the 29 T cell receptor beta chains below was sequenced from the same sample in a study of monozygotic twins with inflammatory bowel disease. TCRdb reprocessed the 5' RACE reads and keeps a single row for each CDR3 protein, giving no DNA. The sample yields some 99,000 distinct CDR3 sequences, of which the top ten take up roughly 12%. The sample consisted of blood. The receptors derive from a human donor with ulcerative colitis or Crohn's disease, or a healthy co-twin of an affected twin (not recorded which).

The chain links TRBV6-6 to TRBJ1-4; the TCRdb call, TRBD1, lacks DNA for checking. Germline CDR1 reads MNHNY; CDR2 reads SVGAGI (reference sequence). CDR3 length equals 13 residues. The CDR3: CASAGGVNEKLFF.

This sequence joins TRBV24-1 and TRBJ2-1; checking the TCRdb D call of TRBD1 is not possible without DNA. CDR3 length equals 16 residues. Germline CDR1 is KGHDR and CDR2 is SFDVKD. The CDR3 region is CATSDRGGPSYNEQFF.

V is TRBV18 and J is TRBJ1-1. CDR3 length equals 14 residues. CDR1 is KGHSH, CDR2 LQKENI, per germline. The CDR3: CASSPSVSNTEAFF.

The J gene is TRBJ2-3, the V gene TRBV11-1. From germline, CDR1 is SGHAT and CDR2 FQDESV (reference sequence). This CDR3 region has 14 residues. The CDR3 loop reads CASSWVVSTDTQYF.

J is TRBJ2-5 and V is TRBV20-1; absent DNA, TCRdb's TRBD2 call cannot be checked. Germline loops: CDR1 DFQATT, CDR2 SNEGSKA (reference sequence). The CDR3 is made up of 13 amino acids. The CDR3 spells CSASIPPTETQYF.

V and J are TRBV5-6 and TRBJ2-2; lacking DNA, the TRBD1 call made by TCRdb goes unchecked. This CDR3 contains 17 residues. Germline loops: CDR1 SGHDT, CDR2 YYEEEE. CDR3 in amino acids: CASSLFSFKGAAGELFF.

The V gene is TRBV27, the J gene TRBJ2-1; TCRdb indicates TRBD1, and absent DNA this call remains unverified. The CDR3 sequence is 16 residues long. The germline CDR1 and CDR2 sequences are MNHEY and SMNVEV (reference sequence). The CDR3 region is CASSLSPSPSRNEQFF.

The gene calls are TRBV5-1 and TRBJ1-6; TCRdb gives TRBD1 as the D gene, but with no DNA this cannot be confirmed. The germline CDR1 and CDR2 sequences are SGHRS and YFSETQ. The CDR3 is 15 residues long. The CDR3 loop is CASRAFGTEKSPLHF.

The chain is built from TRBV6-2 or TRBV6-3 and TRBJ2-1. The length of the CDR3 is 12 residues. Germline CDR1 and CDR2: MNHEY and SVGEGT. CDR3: CASSYSDNDQFF.

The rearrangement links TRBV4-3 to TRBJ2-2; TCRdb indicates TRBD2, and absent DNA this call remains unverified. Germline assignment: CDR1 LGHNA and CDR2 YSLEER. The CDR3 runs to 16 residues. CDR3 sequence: CASSSTSGSLGGELFF.

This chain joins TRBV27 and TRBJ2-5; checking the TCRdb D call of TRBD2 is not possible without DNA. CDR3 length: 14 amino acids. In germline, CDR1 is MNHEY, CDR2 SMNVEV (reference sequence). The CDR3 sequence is CASSLLASGETQYF.

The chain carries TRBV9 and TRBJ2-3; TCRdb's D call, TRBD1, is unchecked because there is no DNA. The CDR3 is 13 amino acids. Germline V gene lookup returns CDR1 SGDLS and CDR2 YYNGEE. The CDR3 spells CASSIGAEDTQYF.

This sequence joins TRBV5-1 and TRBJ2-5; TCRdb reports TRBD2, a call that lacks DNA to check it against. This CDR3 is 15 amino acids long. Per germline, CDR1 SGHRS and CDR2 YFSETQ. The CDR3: CASSLTSGSRETQYF.

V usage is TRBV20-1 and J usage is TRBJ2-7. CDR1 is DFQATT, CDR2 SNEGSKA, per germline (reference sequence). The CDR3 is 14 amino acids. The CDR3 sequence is CSARDVADAFEQYF.

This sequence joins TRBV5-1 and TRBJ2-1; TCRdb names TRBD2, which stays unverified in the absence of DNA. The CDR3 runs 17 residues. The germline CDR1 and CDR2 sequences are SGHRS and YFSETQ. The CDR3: CASSLERRLAGVTEQFF.

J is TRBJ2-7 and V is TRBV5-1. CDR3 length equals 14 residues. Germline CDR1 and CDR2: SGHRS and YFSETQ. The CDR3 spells CASSLVPDTYEQYF.

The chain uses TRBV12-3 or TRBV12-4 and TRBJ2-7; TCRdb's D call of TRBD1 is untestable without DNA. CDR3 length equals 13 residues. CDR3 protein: CASNLGPSPEQYF.

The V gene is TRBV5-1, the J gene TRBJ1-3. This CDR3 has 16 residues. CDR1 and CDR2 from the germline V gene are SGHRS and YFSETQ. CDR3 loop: CASSLDLMSSGNTIYF.

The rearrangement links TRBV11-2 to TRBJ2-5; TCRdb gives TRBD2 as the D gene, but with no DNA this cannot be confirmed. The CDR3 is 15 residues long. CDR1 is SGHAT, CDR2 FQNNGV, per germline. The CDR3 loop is CASSRLAGLEETQYF.

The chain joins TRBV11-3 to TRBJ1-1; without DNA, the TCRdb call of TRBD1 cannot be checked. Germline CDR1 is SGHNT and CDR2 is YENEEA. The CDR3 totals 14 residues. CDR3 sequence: CASSLGGLNTEAFF.

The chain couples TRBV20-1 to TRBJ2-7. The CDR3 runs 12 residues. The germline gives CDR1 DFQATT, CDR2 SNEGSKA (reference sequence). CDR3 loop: CSATRGAYEQYF.

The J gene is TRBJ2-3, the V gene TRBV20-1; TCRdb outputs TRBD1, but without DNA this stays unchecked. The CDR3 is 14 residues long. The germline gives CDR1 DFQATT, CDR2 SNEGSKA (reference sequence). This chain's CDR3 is CSAILYVGVDTQYF.

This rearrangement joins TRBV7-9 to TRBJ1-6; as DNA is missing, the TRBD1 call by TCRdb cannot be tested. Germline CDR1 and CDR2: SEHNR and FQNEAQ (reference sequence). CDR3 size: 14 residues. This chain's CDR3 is CASSLWDTLSPLHF.

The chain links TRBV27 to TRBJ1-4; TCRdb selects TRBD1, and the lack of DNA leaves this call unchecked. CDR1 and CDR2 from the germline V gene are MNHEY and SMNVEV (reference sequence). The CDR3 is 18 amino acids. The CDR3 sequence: CASSPRQGPTFSNEKLFF. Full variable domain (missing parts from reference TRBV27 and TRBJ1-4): EAQVTQNPRYLITVTGKKLTVTCSQNMNHEYMSWYRQDPGLGLRQIYYSMNVEVTDKGDVPEGYKVSRKEKRNFPLILESPSPNQTSLYFCASSPRQGPTFSNEKLFFGSGTQLSVL.

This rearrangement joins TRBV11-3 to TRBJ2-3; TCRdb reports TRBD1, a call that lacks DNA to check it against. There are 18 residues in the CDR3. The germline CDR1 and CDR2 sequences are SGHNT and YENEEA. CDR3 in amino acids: CASSLAGAGGGSTDTQYF.

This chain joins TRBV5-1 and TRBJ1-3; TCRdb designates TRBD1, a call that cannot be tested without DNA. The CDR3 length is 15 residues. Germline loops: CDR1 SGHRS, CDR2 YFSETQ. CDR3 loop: CASSPTGASGNTIYF.

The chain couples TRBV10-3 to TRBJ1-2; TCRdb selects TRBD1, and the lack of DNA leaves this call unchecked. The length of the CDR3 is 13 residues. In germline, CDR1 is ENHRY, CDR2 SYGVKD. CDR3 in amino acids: CAISDKRQEGYTF.

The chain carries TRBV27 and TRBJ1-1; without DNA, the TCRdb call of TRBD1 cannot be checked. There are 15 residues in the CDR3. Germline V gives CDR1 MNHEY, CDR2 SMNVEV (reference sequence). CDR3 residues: CASSFLPQGNTEAFF.

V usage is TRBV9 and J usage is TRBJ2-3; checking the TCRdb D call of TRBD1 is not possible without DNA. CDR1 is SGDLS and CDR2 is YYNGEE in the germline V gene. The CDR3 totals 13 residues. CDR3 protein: CASSVAGGDTQYF.